These T cell receptor beta chains were read from a single sample in a study of CD8+CD57+ T cells in acquired aplastic anemia. TCRdb used MiXCR to reprocess the reads, holding one entry per CDR3 protein. Here the sample spans around 33,000 distinct CDR3 sequences, around 82% being singletons. Sequences were obtained from sorted CD4+, CD8+, or CD8+CD57+ T cells (not recorded which) from PBMCs. The receptors come from a human donor in good health, serving as a control. The CDR3 runs from the conserved cysteine through the conserved F or W. A D gene is named only where the DNA matches it firmly. Not every row has a clone size; where given, it reads once, few, many or a size class.

abundance: .; j_gene: TRBJ1-5; d_gene: .; v_gene: TRBV7-2; CDR3aa: CASSIADSRNQPQHF; CDR3nt: TGTGCCAGCAGCATCGCAGACAGTCGCAATCAGCCCCAGCATTTT
abundance: .; j_gene: TRBJ2-3; d_gene: .; v_gene: TRBV9; CDR3aa: CASSRDITSTDTQYF; CDR3nt: TGTGCCAGCAGTCGGGACATAACTAGCACAGATACGCAGTATTTT
abundance: .; j_gene: TRBJ1-2; d_gene: .; v_gene: TRBV10-1; CDR3aa: CASSESEVCSYGYTF; CDR3nt: TGCGCCAGCAGTGAGTCGGAGGTATGCAGCTATGGCTACACCTTC
abundance: .; j_gene: TRBJ2-2; d_gene: TRBD2; v_gene: TRBV20-1; CDR3aa: CSARDRVAGVSGELFF; CDR3nt: TGCAGTGCTAGAGATCGGGTGGCGGGAGTCTCCGGGGAGCTGTTTTTT
abundance: .; j_gene: TRBJ2-7; d_gene: TRBD1; v_gene: TRBV29-1; CDR3aa: CSADRGRRWEQYF; CDR3nt: TGCAGCGCGGACAGGGGGCGCCGGTGGGAGCAGTACTTC
abundance: few; j_gene: TRBJ2-2; d_gene: .; v_gene: TRBV19; CDR3aa: CASSTHNTGELFF; CDR3nt: TGTGCCAGTAGTACCCATAACACCGGGGAGCTGTTTTTT
abundance: .; j_gene: TRBJ1-6; d_gene: TRBD1; v_gene: TRBV7-8; CDR3aa: CASSFSIMTGVNSPLHF; CDR3nt: TGTGCCAGCAGCTTTAGCATAATGACAGGGGTAAATTCACCCCTCCACTTT
abundance: few; j_gene: TRBJ1-2; d_gene: .; v_gene: TRBV7-2; CDR3aa: CASSLAHYGYTF; CDR3nt: TGTGCCAGCAGCTTAGCGCACTATGGCTACACCTTC
abundance: .; j_gene: TRBJ1-5; d_gene: .; v_gene: TRBV20-1; CDR3aa: CSARDNQGLNQPQHF; CDR3nt: TGCAGTGCTAGAGATAATCAGGGCCTCAATCAGCCCCAGCATTTT
abundance: many; j_gene: TRBJ1-4; d_gene: TRBD1; v_gene: TRBV7-9; CDR3aa: CASSRTGVQVRANEKLFF; CDR3nt: TGTGCCAGCAGTCGAACAGGGGTACAAGTACGGGCTAATGAAAAACTGTTTTTT
abundance: .; j_gene: TRBJ1-2; d_gene: .; v_gene: TRBV29-1; CDR3aa: CSAETKNYGYTF; CDR3nt: TGCAGCGCTGAGACTAAGAACTATGGCTACACCTTC
abundance: .; j_gene: TRBJ2-7; d_gene: .; v_gene: TRBV11-2; CDR3aa: CASSLSLGGPGGDPYEQYF; CDR3nt: TGTGCCAGCAGCTTGAGTTTAGGGGGTCCCGGGGGAGATCCCTACGAGCAGTACTTC
abundance: .; j_gene: TRBJ2-7; d_gene: TRBD1; v_gene: TRBV10-3; CDR3aa: CAISTGTGSSYEQYF; CDR3nt: TGTGCCATCAGCACCGGGACAGGGAGCTCCTACGAGCAGTACTTC
abundance: .; j_gene: TRBJ2-7; d_gene: TRBD2; v_gene: TRBV20-1; CDR3aa: CSARSLAGGRHEQYF; CDR3nt: TGCAGTGCTAGATCATTAGCGGGGGGGCGTCACGAGCAGTACTTC
abundance: .; j_gene: TRBJ2-7; d_gene: TRBD1; v_gene: TRBV15; CDR3aa: CATSKPGQGVNEQYF; CDR3nt: TGTGCCACCAGCAAACCGGGACAGGGGGTAAACGAGCAGTACTTC
abundance: .; j_gene: TRBJ2-7; d_gene: TRBD1; v_gene: TRBV9; CDR3aa: CASSATGNYEQYF; CDR3nt: TGTGCCAGCAGCGCGACAGGGAACTACGAGCAGTACTTC
abundance: .; j_gene: TRBJ1-4; d_gene: .; v_gene: TRBV19; CDR3aa: CASSELKNEKLFF; CDR3nt: TGTGCCAGTAGTGAGCTGAAGAATGAAAAACTGTTTTTT
abundance: .; j_gene: TRBJ2-3; d_gene: .; v_gene: TRBV20-1; CDR3aa: CSASSADTQYF; CDR3nt: TGCAGTGCTAGTTCTGCGGATACGCAGTATTTT
abundance: .; j_gene: TRBJ1-1; d_gene: TRBD1; v_gene: TRBV15; CDR3aa: CATSVRQGASSMNTEAFF; CDR3nt: TGTGCCACCAGCGTCAGACAGGGGGCGAGTTCAATGAACACTGAAGCTTTCTTT
abundance: .; j_gene: TRBJ1-2; d_gene: .; v_gene: TRBV10-3; CDR3aa: CAISGQNYGYTF; CDR3nt: TGTGCCATCAGTGGGCAGAACTATGGCTACACCTTC
abundance: .; j_gene: TRBJ1-4; d_gene: .; v_gene: TRBV2; CDR3aa: CASSPMVRPGEKLFF; CDR3nt: TGTGCCAGCTCCCCCATGGTTAGACCGGGAGAAAAACTGTTTTTT
abundance: .; j_gene: TRBJ1-2; d_gene: TRBD1; v_gene: TRBV12-3/TRBV12-4; CDR3aa: CASSFGTGANYGYTF; CDR3nt: TGTGCCAGCAGTTTTGGGACAGGGGCCAACTATGGCTACACCTTC
abundance: .; j_gene: TRBJ2-1; d_gene: TRBD2; v_gene: TRBV24-1; CDR3aa: CATSGWTGGKYEQFF; CDR3nt: TGTGCCACCAGTGGTTGGACGGGGGGGAAGTATGAGCAGTTCTTC
abundance: .; j_gene: TRBJ2-3; d_gene: TRBD1; v_gene: TRBV19; CDR3aa: CASSHRGLRTDTQYF; CDR3nt: TGTGCCAGTAGTCACAGGGGGCTGAGAACAGATACGCAGTATTTT
abundance: .; j_gene: TRBJ1-2; d_gene: .; v_gene: TRBV6-1; CDR3aa: CASSTALNYGYTF; CDR3nt: TGTGCCAGCAGTACTGCCTTAAACTATGGCTACACCTTC
abundance: .; j_gene: TRBJ1-1; d_gene: .; v_gene: TRBV2; CDR3aa: CASLTGTLNTEAFF; CDR3nt: TGTGCCAGCTTAACGGGGACGTTGAACACTGAAGCTTTCTTT
abundance: .; j_gene: TRBJ1-1; d_gene: TRBD1; v_gene: TRBV7-6; CDR3aa: CASSLQGAEAFF; CDR3nt: TGTGCCAGCAGCTTGCAGGGGGCTGAAGCTTTCTTT
abundance: many; j_gene: TRBJ2-6; d_gene: TRBD1; v_gene: TRBV6-4; CDR3aa: CASSVQGGETGANVLTF; CDR3nt: TGTGCCAGCAGCGTACAGGGGGGAGAAACTGGGGCCAACGTCCTGACTTTC
abundance: .; j_gene: TRBJ2-3; d_gene: .; v_gene: TRBV11-1; CDR3aa: CAISFRDSNTDTQYF; CDR3nt: TGTGCCATCAGCTTCCGGGACTCGAACACAGATACGCAGTATTTT
abundance: once; j_gene: TRBJ1-5; d_gene: .; v_gene: TRBV19; CDR3aa: CASNPYNQPQHF; CDR3nt: TGTGCCAGTAATCCTTACAATCAGCCCCAGCATTTT
abundance: .; j_gene: TRBJ2-3; d_gene: .; v_gene: TRBV29-1; CDR3aa: CSVVGGVTDTQYF; CDR3nt: TGCAGCGTTGTCGGGGGAGTTACAGATACGCAGTATTTT
abundance: .; j_gene: TRBJ2-5; d_gene: TRBD1; v_gene: TRBV4-1; CDR3aa: CASSSGTGSETQYF; CDR3nt: TGCGCCAGCTCGTCCGGGACAGGGAGTGAGACCCAGTACTTC
abundance: once; j_gene: TRBJ2-2; d_gene: .; v_gene: TRBV25-1; CDR3aa: CASSDPQANTGELFF; CDR3nt: TGTGCCAGCAGTGACCCGCAAGCGAACACCGGGGAGCTGTTTTTT
abundance: .; j_gene: TRBJ1-5; d_gene: .; v_gene: TRBV29-1; CDR3aa: CSVAGDPLTGRNQPQHF; CDR3nt: TGCAGCGTCGCAGGGGATCCTTTAACCGGGCGCAATCAGCCCCAGCATTTT
abundance: .; j_gene: TRBJ1-1; d_gene: .; v_gene: TRBV2; CDR3aa: CASSGQQNTEAFF; CDR3nt: TGTGCCAGCTCAGGCCAGCAGAACACTGAAGCTTTCTTT
abundance: .; j_gene: TRBJ1-2; d_gene: .; v_gene: TRBV2; CDR3aa: CASSFDGIYGYTF; CDR3nt: TGTGCCAGCAGTTTTGACGGGATCTATGGCTACACCTTC
abundance: .; j_gene: TRBJ1-2; d_gene: .; v_gene: TRBV29-1; CDR3aa: CSVDEGILYGYTF; CDR3nt: TGCAGCGTTGACGAGGGTATTCTTTATGGCTACACCTTC
abundance: medium-sized; j_gene: TRBJ1-5; d_gene: .; v_gene: TRBV4-3; CDR3aa: CASSQGSGQPQHF; CDR3nt: TGCGCCAGCAGCCAAGGGTCTGGACAGCCCCAGCATTTT
abundance: .; j_gene: TRBJ1-2; d_gene: .; v_gene: TRBV7-3; CDR3aa: CASSFSAYGYTF; CDR3nt: TGTGCCAGCAGTTTCAGCGCCTACGGCTACACCTTC
abundance: .; j_gene: TRBJ1-1; d_gene: TRBD1; v_gene: TRBV29-1; CDR3aa: CSETGALNTEAFF; CDR3nt: TGCAGCGAGACAGGGGCGCTGAACACTGAAGCTTTCTTT
abundance: .; j_gene: TRBJ1-5; d_gene: .; v_gene: TRBV7-9; CDR3aa: CASSLTHNQPQHF; CDR3nt: TGTGCCAGCAGCTTAACCCATAATCAGCCCCAGCATTTT
abundance: once; j_gene: TRBJ2-7; d_gene: .; v_gene: TRBV10-3; CDR3aa: CAISESYLSYEQYF; CDR3nt: TGTGCCATCAGTGAGAGCTATCTCTCCTACGAGCAGTACTTC
abundance: medium-sized; j_gene: TRBJ1-6; d_gene: .; v_gene: TRBV9; CDR3aa: CASSAGGNSPLHF; CDR3nt: TGTGCCAGCAGCGCTGGGGGTAATTCACCCCTCCACTTT
abundance: .; j_gene: TRBJ1-3; d_gene: .; v_gene: TRBV30; CDR3aa: CAWSVRKSSGNTIYF; CDR3nt: TGTGCCTGGAGTGTGAGGAAAAGCTCTGGAAACACCATATATTTT
abundance: .; j_gene: TRBJ2-7; d_gene: TRBD1; v_gene: TRBV10-2; CDR3aa: CASQGTAFSYEQYF; CDR3nt: TGCGCCAGCCAAGGGACAGCCTTTTCCTACGAGCAGTACTTC
abundance: few; j_gene: TRBJ1-2; d_gene: .; v_gene: TRBV29-1; CDR3aa: CSVGTDYGYTF; CDR3nt: TGCAGCGTTGGGACTGACTATGGCTACACCTTC
abundance: .; j_gene: TRBJ1-2; d_gene: .; v_gene: TRBV24-1; CDR3aa: CATSDTGVAYGYTF; CDR3nt: TGTGCCACCAGTGATACCGGGGTGGCGTATGGCTACACCTTC
abundance: .; j_gene: TRBJ2-1; d_gene: .; v_gene: TRBV9; CDR3aa: CASSVVGQPIDEQFF; CDR3nt: TGTGCCAGCAGCGTAGTAGGGCAGCCCATCGATGAGCAGTTCTTC
abundance: .; j_gene: TRBJ1-6; d_gene: .; v_gene: TRBV7-2; CDR3aa: CASSGGTYNSPLHF; CDR3nt: TGTGCCAGCAGCGGAGGGACCTATAATTCACCCCTCCACTTT
abundance: .; j_gene: TRBJ2-1; d_gene: .; v_gene: TRBV4-1; CDR3aa: CASSQEWRDAYNEQFF; CDR3nt: TGCGCCAGCAGCCAAGAATGGAGGGATGCCTACAATGAGCAGTTCTTC
abundance: .; j_gene: TRBJ1-6; d_gene: .; v_gene: TRBV2; CDR3aa: CASSGQSYSPLHF; CDR3nt: TGTGCCAGCAGTGGACAGTCTTATTCACCCCTCCACTTT
abundance: .; j_gene: TRBJ1-3; d_gene: .; v_gene: TRBV10-2; CDR3aa: CASSDRKGNTIYF; CDR3nt: TGCGCCAGCAGTGACAGAAAAGGAAACACCATATATTTT
abundance: .; j_gene: TRBJ2-7; d_gene: .; v_gene: TRBV2; CDR3aa: CASSTYEQYF; CDR3nt: TGTGCCAGCAGCACCTACGAGCAGTACTTC
abundance: .; j_gene: TRBJ2-1; d_gene: .; v_gene: TRBV20-1; CDR3aa: CSARGDPNEQFF; CDR3nt: TGCAGTGCTAGGGGGGATCCGAATGAGCAGTTCTTC
abundance: .; j_gene: TRBJ1-6; d_gene: TRBD1; v_gene: TRBV7-9; CDR3aa: CASSPTGSNSPLHF; CDR3nt: TGTGCCAGCAGCCCGACAGGGTCAAATTCACCCCTCCACTTT